This T cell receptor (beta chain) originates from a study of blood T cell repertoires in COVID-19. Clones were sequenced by immunoSEQ multiplex PCR, and TCRdb holds only the in-frame ones, with some missing. The repertoire holds approximately 200,000 clones, with around nine tenths as singletons. The V segment lost 0 bases and the J segment 0 bases; nucleotides outside the gene matches: 7. The germline CDR1 and CDR2 sequences are SGDLS and YYNGEE. The CDR3 totals 18 residues. The specimen was peripheral blood. This receptor was taken from a man in his 60s who had recovered from COVID-19. The genes are TRBV9 and TRBJ2-5; TRBD2 aligns across 11 bases. As DNA, the CDR3 is TGTGCCAGCAGCGTAGGAGGACTAGCGGGCCTGTACCAAGAGACCCAGTACTTC. Its translation is CASSVGGLAGLYQETQYF.